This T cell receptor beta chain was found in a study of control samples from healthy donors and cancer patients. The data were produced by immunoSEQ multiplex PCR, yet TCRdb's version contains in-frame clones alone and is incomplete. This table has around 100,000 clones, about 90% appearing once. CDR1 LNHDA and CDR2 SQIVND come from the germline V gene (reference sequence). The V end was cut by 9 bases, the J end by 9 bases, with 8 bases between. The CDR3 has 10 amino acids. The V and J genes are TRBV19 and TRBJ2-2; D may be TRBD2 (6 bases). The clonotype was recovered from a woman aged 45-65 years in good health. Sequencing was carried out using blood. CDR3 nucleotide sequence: TGTGCCAGCGGAGGGTGGGAGCTGTTTTTT. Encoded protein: CASGGWELFF.